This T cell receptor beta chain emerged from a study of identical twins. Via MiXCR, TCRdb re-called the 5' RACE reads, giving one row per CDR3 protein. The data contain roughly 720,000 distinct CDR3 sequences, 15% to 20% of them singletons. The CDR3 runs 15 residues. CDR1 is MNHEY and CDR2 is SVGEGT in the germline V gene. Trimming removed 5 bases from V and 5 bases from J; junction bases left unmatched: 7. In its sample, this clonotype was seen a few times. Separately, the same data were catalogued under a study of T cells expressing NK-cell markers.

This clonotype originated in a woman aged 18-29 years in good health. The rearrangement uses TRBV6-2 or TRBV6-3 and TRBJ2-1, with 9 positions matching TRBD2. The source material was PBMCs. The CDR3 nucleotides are TGTGCCAGCAGTCGCGGGACTAGCTCAAACAATGAGCAGTTCTTC. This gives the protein CASSRGTSSNNEQFF.